These 18 T cell receptor beta chains came from one sample sequenced in a study of cytotoxic CD8 clonotypes in ibrutinib-treated CLL. Generated by immunoSEQ multiplex PCR, the TCRdb table keeps only in-frame clones and is missing some. The sample comprises approximately 120,000 clones, 50% to 65% of which are singletons, and 30% to 45% rests with the top ten. The specimen comprised PBMCs, sampled after 24 months of ibrutinib treatment. The receptor source for this set is a human donor with chronic lymphocytic leukemia.

This chain joins TRBV11-2 and TRBJ2-1; D tentatively fits TRBD1 or TRBD2 (5 bases each). The CDR3 contains 14 residues. CDR1 is SGHAT and CDR2 is FQNNGV in the germline V gene. Trimming removed 3 bases at V and 6 bases at J, with 12 bases between. This chain's CDR3 is CASSFLRDPNEQFF. CDR3 DNA sequence: TGTGCCAGCAGCTTCCTCCGGGACCCCAATGAGCAGTTCTTC.

The chain uses TRBV5-1 and TRBJ2-7, with D tentatively TRBD1 or TRBD2 (6 bases each). Germline loops: CDR1 SGHRS, CDR2 YFSETQ. CDR3 size: 14 residues. V lost 0 bases, J lost 3 bases, and 10 bases lay in between. The CDR3 DNA reads as TGCGCCAGCAGCTTGGAGGGGGGAGGCTACGAGCAGTACTTC. Translation: CASSLEGGGYEQYF.

The chain has TRBV2 and TRBJ1-2; 8 bases are shared with TRBD1. Germline CDR1 is SNHLY and CDR2 is FYNNEI. The CDR3 is 13 residues long. Trimming removed 5 bases from V and 4 bases from J; junction bases left unmatched: 3. CDR3 in DNA: TGTGCCAGCAGTCGGACAGGGACCTATGGCTACACCTTC. Translation gives CASSRTGTYGYTF. The full variable domain, with the rest looked up from reference TRBV2 and TRBJ1-2, is EPEVTQTPSHQVTQMGQEVILRCVPISNHLYFYWYRQILGQKVEFLVSFYNNEISEKSEIFDDQFSVERPDGSNFTLKIRSTKLEDSAMYFCASSRTGTYGYTFGSGTRLTVV.

The chain combines TRBV7-2 with TRBJ2-1; 8 nucleotides align to TRBD1. The V segment lost 3 bases and the J segment 10 bases; nucleotides outside the gene matches: 14. The CDR3 loop spans 16 amino acids. Germline-derived CDR1 and CDR2 are SGHTA and FQGNSA. The CDR3 sequence: CASSFSGALTGGEQFF. CDR3 DNA: TGTGCCAGCAGCTTTTCTGGGGCCCTTACAGGGGGAGAGCAGTTCTTC. Drawing the rest from reference TRBV7-2 and TRBJ2-1, the complete variable domain is GAGVSQSPSNKVTEKGKDVELRCDPISGHTALYWYRQSLGQGLEFLIYFQGNSAPDKSGLPSDRFSAERTGGSVSTLTIQRTQQEDSAVYLCASSFSGALTGGEQFFGPGTRLTVL.

The CDR3 DNA sequence: TGTGCCAGCAGTTTTCGCCAGGGAATCAGTGAGCAGTTCTTC. Translated: CASSFRQGISEQFF. The genes are TRBV27 and TRBJ2-1, with D maybe TRBD1 (5 bases). CDR3 size: 14 residues. CDR1 is MNHEY, CDR2 SMNVEV, per germline (reference sequence). Trimming removed 3 bases from V and 9 bases from J, with 15 bases in between.

The rearrangement links TRBV6-5 to TRBJ2-7, with D tentatively TRBD1 or TRBD2 (6 bases each). The CDR3 runs to 11 residues. V lost 0 bases, J lost 11 bases, and 8 bases lay in between. Looked up from germline, CDR1 is MNHEY and CDR2 is SVGAGI. The CDR3 spells CASSYSGGKYF. The CDR3 coding sequence is TGTGCCAGCAGTTACTCGGGGGGCAAGTACTTC.

The DNA for the CDR3 is TGCGCCAGCAGGGACAGGGGAAGTGAGCAGTTCTTC. Encoded protein: CASRDRGSEQFF. The chain recombines TRBV4-1 with TRBJ2-1; 9 positions agree with TRBD1. Germline V gene sequence: CDR1 MGHRA, CDR2 YSYEKL. V was pared by 6 bases and J by 9 bases, with 3 bases of the junction left unmatched. The CDR3 length is 12 residues.

V usage is TRBV30 and J usage is TRBJ2-7; 9 bases fit TRBD1. CDR1 and CDR2 from the germline V gene are GTSNPN and SVGIG (reference sequence). The V and J ends lost 2 bases and 1 base, in that order; junction bases with no gene match: 3. CDR3 length: 14 amino acids. CDR3 DNA: TGTGCCTGGAGTAAACAGGGGGCTTCCTACGAGCAGTACTTC. The encoded protein is CAWSKQGASYEQYF.

This clone was picked up a small number of times. The chain has TRBV20-1 and TRBJ1-1; D is ambiguous. The V and J ends lost 8 bases and 7 bases respectively, with 14 bases between them. Germline CDR1 reads DFQATT; CDR2 reads SNEGSKA (reference sequence). This CDR3 has 11 amino acids. The DNA of the CDR3 is TGCAGTCCCCGCTTCGGGATTGAAGCTTTCTTT. This sequence encodes CSPRFGIEAFF.

The genes are TRBV15 and TRBJ2-7; no clear D. Trimming cost V 0 bases and J 2 bases, with 8 bases left between them. This CDR3 spans 14 amino acids. The germline V gene has CDR1 LNHNV and CDR2 YYDKDF (reference sequence). The CDR3 loop reads CATSRDLIAYEQYF. CDR3 in DNA: TGTGCCACCAGCAGAGACCTCATCGCCTACGAGCAGTACTTC.

CDR3 loop: CASSPTTGGYTF. The CDR3 nucleotides read TGTGCCAGCAGTCCAACGACAGGTGGCTACACCTTC. The chain links TRBV28 to TRBJ1-2; the D gene is possibly TRBD1 (6 bases). The CDR3 has 12 amino acids. The germline V and J ends were trimmed by 5 bases and 7 bases, with 11 bases remaining between them. Germline V gene sequence: CDR1 MDHEN, CDR2 SYDVKM.

The rearrangement uses TRBV6-6 and TRBJ2-3; D may be TRBD2 (5 bases). V gave up 0 bases and J gave up 1 base, with 11 bases separating them. This CDR3 spans 16 amino acids. CDR1 is MNHNY, CDR2 SVGAGI, per germline (reference sequence). For the CDR3, the DNA is TGTGCCAGCAGTTACTCGAAGACCGGGGGCACAGATACGCAGTATTTT. Protein: CASSYSKTGGTDTQYF.

The rearrangement uses TRBV7-3 and TRBJ2-7; TRBD2 matches at 7 bases. CDR3 size: 14 residues. From germline, CDR1 is SGHTA and CDR2 FQGTGA. V was pared by 4 bases and J by 4 bases, with 7 bases of the junction left unmatched. The CDR3 sequence is CASSSPGGRYEQYF. CDR3 sequence (DNA): TGTGCCAGCAGCTCCCCGGGAGGACGGTACGAGCAGTACTTC.

The chain recombines TRBV7-9 with TRBJ1-1, with TRBD1 identical over 7 bases. Germline CDR1 is SEHNR and CDR2 is FQNEAQ (reference sequence). Trimming removed 5 bases from V and 5 bases from J; junction bases left unmatched: 11. This CDR3 region has 15 residues. Written as DNA, the CDR3 is TGTGCCAGCAGCAATCCTACAGGGGAGGGAACTGAAGCTTTCTTT. This translates into CASSNPTGEGTEAFF.

V gene TRBV5-1 combines with J gene TRBJ2-5; no clear D gene. The germline V gene encodes CDR1 SGHRS and CDR2 YFSETQ. Trimming stripped 4 bases from V and 3 bases from J, with 10 bases between. The CDR3 runs 13 residues. CDR3 nucleotide sequence: TGCGCCAGCAGCCCCGGACCCGAAGAGACCCAGTACTTC. This encodes CASSPGPEETQYF. Drawing the rest from reference TRBV5-1 and TRBJ2-5, the complete variable domain is KAGVTQTPRYLIKTRGQQVTLSCSPISGHRSVSWYQQTPGQGLQFLFEYFSETQRNKGNFPGRFSGRQFSNSRSEMNVSTLELGDSALYLCASSPGPEETQYFGPGTRLLVL.

This clone was counted a single time. The chain has TRBV28 and TRBJ2-7, with TRBD1 matching over 7 bases. CDR3 size: 13 residues. Germline CDR1 is MDHEN and CDR2 is SYDVKM. V lost 6 bases, J lost 5 bases, and 7 bases stayed unmatched. CDR3 loop: CASRTDRAHEQYF. The CDR3 coding sequence is TGTGCCAGCAGGACCGACAGGGCCCACGAGCAGTACTTC.

Regarding this clone: It differs at one base from a far larger clone, so likely a read error. The CDR3 is CASSVGTGELFF. CDR3 nucleotide sequence: TGTGCCAGCAGCGTTGGGACCGGGGAGCTGTTTTTT. The J gene is TRBJ2-2, the V gene TRBV5-4; D remains ambiguous. Germline-derived CDR1 and CDR2 are SGHNT and YYREEE (reference sequence). Between the trimmed V and J ends, which lost 4 bases and 5 bases, there was a span of 6 bases. This CDR3 contains 12 residues.

The chain employs TRBV7-9 and TRBJ1-1, with D unresolved. Per the germline V gene, CDR1 is SEHNR and CDR2 is FQNEAQ (reference sequence). Trimming removed 6 bases at V and 4 bases at J, with 12 bases between. The CDR3 has 13 amino acids. The CDR3 here is CASRLSEGTEAFF. The CDR3 DNA follows: TGTGCCAGCAGATTAAGCGAGGGCACTGAAGCTTTCTTT.